This T cell receptor (beta chain) was sequenced in a study of cytomegalovirus exposure and HLA in healthy donors (dated by TCRdb to the late 2010s). About the investigation overall: An earlier analysis of about 530 of the donors reported under 300 Gb of sequence data and 117 million unique TCR beta sequences obtained from about 180 million T cells. Genome-wide SNP genotypes for about 65% of the 666 donors were used in a later genetic analysis, which treated that subset as a discovery cohort. HLA typing covered class I and class II loci at four-digit resolution. To study patterns of TCR occurrence, a later analysis re-analyzed previously published TCR beta repertoires from under 750 donors and added high-resolution HLA genotyping. The aim of the study was to test whether cataloging public T cell receptors could identify signatures of past pathogen exposure. Donor age, sex, ethnicity and CMV serostatus were compiled together with the repertoire data. High-throughput TCR immunosequencing, statistical association of individual TCRs with disease status, and machine learning were combined to predict cytomegalovirus infection status. Rather than using new phenotypic data, the later analysis identified candidate immune exposures from TCR beta sequences and from how often those sequences occurred across donors. Approximately 300 gigabases of sequencing data and approximately 92 million unique TCR sequences made up an early release that covered approximately 650 HLA-typed donors. The genetic ancestry cluster associated with self-reported Caucasian donors included about 81% of the approximately 400 genotyped donors. The number of typed donors differed by locus: roughly 629-640 for A, B, C, DRB1 and DQB1; 522 for DQA1; approximately 600 for DPA1; and around 470 for DPB1. All discovery cohort repertoires had been generated on a single sequencing platform. Besides the first cohort of about 730 subjects, a separate validation cohort made up of 95 to 150 different subjects was used. An earlier analysis of 500 to 750 of the donors applied high-throughput TCR beta sequencing to assess whether each TCR beta V gene segment acted as functional or pseudogenic. The study profiled the T cell repertoires of under 700 subjects by immunosequencing and related them to cytomegalovirus serostatus. About five DR-DQ haplotypes were treated as single units for association and clustering because of strong linkage in the cohort. Among 350 to 400 genotyped donors of the cohort, an average of 235,054 unique TCR beta nucleotide sequences were sequenced per donor, around a sixth of them non-productive.

Germline trimming: 3 bases from V, 4 bases from J; junction bases outside gene matches: 12. CDR3 length: 16 amino acids, cysteine to phenylalanine. Kept here is only the CDR3 DNA, which spans 48 bases and is read in frame from base 1. CDR1 SGHAT and CDR2 FQNNGV were looked up in the germline V gene. On this clone: Its recognized antigen is unknown. The sample holds no much larger clone one base away, and base qualities are not on file.

Library preparation employed the immunoSEQ multiplex PCR assay. The multiplex PCR relied on a mix of 60 forward primers for TCR Vbeta segments and 13 reverse primers for TCR Jbeta segments. The CDR3 region of rearranged TCR beta genes was amplified from genomic DNA by a multiplex PCR assay. On the Illumina HiSeq System, the amplified TCR beta libraries were sequenced as 87-base-pair reads. Under the source paper's analysis protocol: In a later analysis, about 80 million unique TCR beta chains were counted across the roughly 610 repertoires, and roughly 10 million of these chains were shared by at least two donors. Raw reads were error-corrected and collapsed into unique sequences by a nearest-neighbor algorithm in which closely related sequences were merged to remove PCR and sequencing errors. Alignment of CDR3 sequences to IMGT reference sequences was used to assign V, D and J gene segments. For a sequence to be retained, at least a six-nucleotide match to both a V gene segment and a J gene segment was required. Rearrangements were classified as productive when the CDR3 lacked stop codons and remained in frame with V and J, and all other rearrangements were classified as non-productive. Following IMGT convention, CDR3 was defined as the stretch from the second conserved V-encoded cysteine up to the conserved J-encoded phenylalanine. The earlier analysis of about 530 of the donors excluded any sequence lacking an unambiguous match to a single V gene segment. In an earlier analysis of 587 of the donors, V segments were called functional above 56.7% productive rearrangements and were called segregating when the between-donor standard deviation exceeded 5%. A statistical classification framework was built to diagnose cytomegalovirus status from the catalog of TCR beta chain sequences. V and J gene assignment, in a later analysis, came from comparing TCR nucleotide sequences with IMGT/GENE-DB human TR gene sequences. Using the TCRdist pipeline, a later analysis assigned CDR3 sequences along with most-parsimonious VDJ recombination scenarios. In a later analysis, every TCR beta chain was defined by the combination of its CDR3 amino acid sequence and its V-gene family, and reads without a unique V-gene family were dropped. In a later analysis, 500 to 650 highly shared, low-generation-probability nucleotide sequences were removed to address suspected cross-contamination and a sequencing artifact. In a later analysis, a clonal expansion index was calculated for each public chain from normalized within-repertoire ranks of inferred template counts. A later analysis computed generation probabilities with a VDJ recombination model fitted to out-of-frame rearrangements, and checked the results against IGoR. In a later analysis, hypergeometric tests were used to score TCR-TCR, TCR-HLA and TCR-CMV co-occurrence, with a repertoire-size bias correction applied to TCR pairs. In a later analysis, false discovery rates were estimated by permuting HLA or CMV assignments 20 times. In a later analysis, co-occurring TCRs were grouped with DBSCAN, and TCRdist sequence similarity was added when clustering was performed within HLA-allele-positive subsets. Repertoires with fewer than 30,000 or more than 120,000 public chains were left out of co-occurrence clustering, as were about 5 repertoires with anomalous nucleotide sharing. TCRdb took this table from immuneACCESS and kept in-frame rearrangements with V and J called. Such tables lack part of the clones; where checked against another copy, unresolved V genes explain under half of the gap, and the rest is unexplained. Clone size and V and J calls were adopted from that table, with D and trimming inferred from the DNA. The sample table lists 160,000 or so clones, 70% to 90% of them with a count of one. The ten top clones hold about 0.85% of the sample.

The full study reports these points: Sequencing depth was assumed to be roughly uniform across donors in the presence/absence analyses, though that assumption may not hold. Some IMGT-functional V segments, including TRBV6-2 and TRBV6-3, could not be told apart with the 87-base-pair reads, so those segments were excluded. In a later analysis, HLA-associated TCR beta chains showed more clonal expansion and lower generation probabilities than non-associated chains that were equally common. According to a later analysis, TCR association rates differed among HLA loci, with DRB1 alleles showing the most associated TCRs and HLA-C alleles showing the fewest. Correlated functional status among segregating V segments might be attributable to linkage disequilibrium, but an unknown experimental factor could not be ruled out. Most TCR sequences were seen in very few donors, while some public TCRs were found in many individuals. A cluster of highly shared sequence variants was judged likely to represent a technical artifact of the sequencing pipeline. In a later analysis, 16,951 TCR beta sequences were associated with specific HLA alleles at a false discovery rate of 0.05. A further reported finding was that TCR beta sequences accurately predicted the HLA-A and HLA-B alleles for most subjects in the first cohort. A few of the identified cytomegalovirus-associated TCR beta chains were confirmed in vitro to be specific for cytomegalovirus antigens. In both the original and validation cohorts, the classifier was reported to diagnose cytomegalovirus status with high specificity and sensitivity. The study listed approximately 150 TCR beta chains as associated with cytomegalovirus. According to the authors, the approach could potentially be generalized to other disease states and immunological phenotypes. When HLA alleles, especially DR and DQ, strongly co-occurred, TCR associations were difficult to assign to individual alleles. The only immune exposure information available for the cohort was CMV serostatus. An association between a missense DCLRE1C variant and V-gene and J-gene trimming of TCR beta chains was found in a later genetic analysis and replicated in an independent cohort. Because some donors lacked HLA typing at each locus, the association tests relied only on the typed subset. Only TCR beta chains were sequenced in this cohort, and the absence of alpha or paired-chain data limited detectable features. A later analysis found that most CMV-associated TCR beta chains appeared HLA-restricted, with HLA associations seemingly driven largely by CMV exposure. A later analysis reported that several top co-occurrence clusters appeared linked to parvovirus B19, influenza, CMV and Epstein-Barr virus. Because counts were too low, roughly 18 rarely observed V segments, including chromosome 9 orphons, were left out of the earlier analysis of 587 of the donors. In a later genetic analysis, fewer N-insertions in productive TCRs were reported among donors in an Asian-associated ancestry cluster than the roughly 700-donor mean. Broadly in line with IMGT annotations, most TCR beta V segments showed up in productive rearrangements about 87% or about 30% of the time in an earlier analysis of approximately 640 of the donors.

The cohort consisted of 666 healthy bone marrow donors. Cohort members were all nominally healthy when sampled, although unrecorded immune exposures were likely present. The donor tested CMV seronegative, placing the donor among the 352 seronegative members of the cohort. Every donor gave a peripheral blood sample, and the peripheral blood mononuclear cells from that sample were used for TCR beta sequencing. The Qiagen DNeasy Blood Extraction Kit was used to extract genomic DNA from the blood cell samples. The clonotype was recovered from a woman in her twenties or thirties in good health and CMV-seronegative. The V and J genes are TRBV11-2 and TRBJ2-7; a stretch of 7 junction bases matches TRBD1. Sample: PBMCs. The CDR3 loop reads CASSFVRGRGVYEQYF. The nucleotides read TGTGCCAGCAGCTTCGTAAGGGGGCGCGGAGTGTACGAGCAGTACTTC. The entire variable domain, with the stretches around the CDR3 drawn from the reference TRBV11-2 and TRBJ2-7 proteins, is EAGVAQSPRYKIIEKRQSVAFWCNPISGHATLYWYQQILGQGPKLLIQFQNNGVVDDSQLPKDRFSAERLKGVDSTLKIQPAKLEDSAVYLCASSFVRGRGVYEQYFGPGTRLTVT.